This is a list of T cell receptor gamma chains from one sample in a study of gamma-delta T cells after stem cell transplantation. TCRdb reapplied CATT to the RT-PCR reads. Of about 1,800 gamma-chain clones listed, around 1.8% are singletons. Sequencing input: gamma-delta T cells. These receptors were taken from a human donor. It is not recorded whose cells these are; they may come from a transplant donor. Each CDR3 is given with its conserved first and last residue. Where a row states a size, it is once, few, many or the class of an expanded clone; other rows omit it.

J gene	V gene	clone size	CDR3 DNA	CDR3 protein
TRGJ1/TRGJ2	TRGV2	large	TGTGCCACCTGGGACGGCCGGAATTATTATAAGAAACTCTTT	CATWDGRNYYKKLF
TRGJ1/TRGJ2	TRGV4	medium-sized	TGTGCCACCTGGGATGAGTGGTATTATTATAAGAAACTCTTT	CATWDEWYYYKKLF
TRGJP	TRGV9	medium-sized	TGTGCCTTGTGGGACGAGCGGGTGGGCAAAAAAATCAAGGTATTT	CALWDERVGKKIKVF
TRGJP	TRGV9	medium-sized	TGTGCCTTGTGGGAGGTGCATCGGGAGTTGGGCAAAAAAATCAAGGTATTT	CALWEVHRELGKKIKVF
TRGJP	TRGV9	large	TGTGCCTTGTGGGAGGCGAAAGAGTTGGGCAAAAAAATCAAGGTATTT	CALWEAKELGKKIKVF
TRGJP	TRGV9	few	TGTGCCTTGTGGGAGGGCGCCCTCGAGTTGGGCAAAAAAATCAAGGTATTT	CALWEGALELGKKIKVF
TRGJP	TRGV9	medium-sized	TGTGCCTTGTGGGAGGTGCATGGCCCCCGTGGACGTGGAGAAGAGTTGGGCAAAAAAATCAAGGTATTT	CALWEVHGPRGRGEELGKKIKVF
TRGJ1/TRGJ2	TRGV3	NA	TGTGCCACCTGGGACACGGCCCATAAGAAACTCTTT	CATWDTAHKKLF
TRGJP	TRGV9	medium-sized	TGTGCCTTGTGGGAGGCGAGACAAGAGTTGGGCAAAAAAATCAAGGTATTT	CALWEARQELGKKIKVF
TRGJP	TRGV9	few	TGTGCCTTGTGGGAGCCTACAAGAGAGTTGGGCAAAAAAATCAAGGTATTT	CALWEPTRELGKKIKVF
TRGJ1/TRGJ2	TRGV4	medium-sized	TGTGCCACCTGGGTTCTGGGTTATAAGAAACTCTTT	CATWVLGYKKLF
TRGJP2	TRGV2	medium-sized	TGTGCCACCTCGCCCCAAGGTGATTGGATCAAGACGTTT	CATSPQGDWIKTF
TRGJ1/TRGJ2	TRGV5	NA	TGTGCCACCTGGGACGAGGTGCATTATAAGAAACTCTTT	CATWDEVHYKKLF
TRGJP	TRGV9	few	TGTGCCTTGTGGGAGGTGAAGGTTTTGGGCAAAAAAATCAAGGTATTT	CALWEVKVLGKKIKVF
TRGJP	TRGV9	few	TGTGCCTTGTGGGAGGTGGAAACGGGCAGACAAGAGTTGGGCAAAAAAATCAAGGTATTT	CALWEVETGRQELGKKIKVF
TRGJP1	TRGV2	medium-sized	TGTGCCACCTGGTATACCACTGGTTGGTTCAAGATATTT	CATWYTTGWFKIF
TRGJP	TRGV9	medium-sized	TGTGCCTTGTGGGAGGTGCGGGCTCAAGAGTTGGGCAAAAAAATCAAGGTATTT	CALWEVRAQELGKKIKVF
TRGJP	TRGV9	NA	TGTGCCTTGTGGGAGGTGCGAATACCGTTGGGCAAAAAAATCAAGGTATTT	CALWEVRIPLGKKIKVF
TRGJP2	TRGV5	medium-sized	TGTGCCACCTGGGACGATAGTAGTGATTGGATCAAGACGTTT	CATWDDSSDWIKTF
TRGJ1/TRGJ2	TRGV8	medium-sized	TGTGCCACCTGGGACTCCGGCTATAAGAAACTCTTT	CATWDSGYKKLF
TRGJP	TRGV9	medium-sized	TGTGCCTTGTGGGAGGTGATCGGTGAGTTGGGCAAAAAAATCAAGGTATTT	CALWEVIGELGKKIKVF
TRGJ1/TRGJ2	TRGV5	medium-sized	TGTGCCACCTGGGAAACCCCGGAGGGGAAACTCTTT	CATWETPEGKLF
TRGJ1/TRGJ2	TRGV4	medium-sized	TGTGCCACCTGGGATGGGTCGAATTATTATAAGAAACTCTTT	CATWDGSNYYKKLF
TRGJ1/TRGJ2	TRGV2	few	TGTGCCACCTGGGACGGGCTTTCTTATTATAAGAAACTCTTT	CATWDGLSYYKKLF
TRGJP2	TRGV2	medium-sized	TGTGCCACCTGGGACGGTAGTAGTGATTGGATCAAGACGTTT	CATWDGSSDWIKTF
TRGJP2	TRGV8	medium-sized	TGTGCCACCTGGGATAGTAGTGATTGGATCAAGACGTTT	CATWDSSDWIKTF
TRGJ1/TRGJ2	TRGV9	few	TGTGCCTTGTGGGAGGGGTATTATTATAAGAAACTCTTT	CALWEGYYYKKLF
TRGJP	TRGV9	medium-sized	TGTGCCTTGTGGGAGGTGATAAAGGAGTTGGGCAAAAAAATCAAGGTATTT	CALWEVIKELGKKIKVF
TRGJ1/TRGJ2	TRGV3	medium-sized	TGTGCCACCTGGGAGGGGGGCACAAGCAAGAAACTCTTT	CATWEGGTSKKLF